This entry lists 21 T cell receptor beta chains sequenced from one sample in a study of T cells in Graves' hyperthyroidism and ophthalmopathy. Amplification of TCR beta CDR3 regions was performed using RNA transcripts as template. Initially, a first-round RT-PCR of the TCR CDR3 employed the HTBI primer set. TCRdb re-analysed the multiplex PCR reads in MiXCR, keeping a single row per CDR3 protein. This table has about 290,000 distinct CDR3 sequences, around 15% appearing once. Sample: blood. These receptors all come from a woman in her thirties or forties with Graves' hyperthyroidism.

The rearrangement links TRBV27 to TRBJ2-3; TRBD1 or TRBD2 may be the D gene (5 bases each). The germline V and J ends were trimmed by 0 bases and 2 bases, with 12 bases remaining between them. Germline V CDR1 and CDR2: MNHEY, SMNVEV (reference sequence). The CDR3 loop spans 16 amino acids. This CDR3 is CASSLSGVDYTDTQYF. Here the CDR3 DNA reads TGTGCCAGCAGTTTATCGGGGGTTGATTACACAGATACGCAGTATTTT.

The rearrangement links TRBV2 to TRBJ2-2, with D perhaps matching TRBD1 or TRBD2 (5 bases each). In germline, CDR1 is SNHLY, CDR2 FYNNEI. V lost 8 bases and J 5 bases, leaving 15 bases between the germline ends. The CDR3 covers 14 residues. The CDR3 bases are TGTGCCAGCGACGAGGGGTTTGGGACCGGGGAGCTGTTTTTT. As protein: CASDEGFGTGELFF. Filled out from reference TRBV2 and TRBJ2-2, the complete variable domain reads EPEVTQTPSHQVTQMGQEVILRCVPISNHLYFYWYRQILGQKVEFLVSFYNNEISEKSEIFDDQFSVERPDGSNFTLKIRSTKLEDSAMYFCASDEGFGTGELFFGEGSRLTVL.

V gene TRBV28 combines with J gene TRBJ1-1, with unresolved D. V was clipped by 6 bases and J by 0 bases, with 14 bases between them. Germline V gives CDR1 MDHEN, CDR2 SYDVKM. The CDR3 totals 15 residues. The CDR3 DNA sequence: TGTGCCAGCAGCCCGAGGCCAACCATGAACACTGAAGCTTTCTTT. Protein sequence: CASSPRPTMNTEAFF.

This clonotype has ten or more counts. The rearrangement joins TRBV2 to TRBJ1-2; D gene unclear. Looked up from germline, CDR1 is SNHLY and CDR2 is FYNNEI. The CDR3 consists of 15 residues. Between the trimmed V and J ends, which lost 6 bases and 0 bases, there was a span of 14 bases. As DNA, the CDR3 is TGTGCCAGCAGCCCCGAGTCCGGAGCTAACTATGGCTACACCTTC. Its protein product is CASSPESGANYGYTF.

In this sample, this clonotype turned up a few times. V gene TRBV15 combines with J gene TRBJ2-1; TRBD2 matches 7 bases. With V trimmed by 0 bases and J by 7 bases, 3 bases remained unmatched. The germline V gene has CDR1 LNHNV and CDR2 YYDKDF (reference sequence). The CDR3 length is 14 residues. The CDR3 coding sequence is TGTGCCACCAGCAGAGATATAGCGGGTAATGAGCAGTTCTTC. Translation: CATSRDIAGNEQFF.

The table lists this clonotype with many counts. The chain joins TRBV3-1 to TRBJ1-5; TRBD1 might be the D (5 bases). The V end lost 1 base, the J end lost 4 bases, and 8 bases lay between the germline ends. This CDR3 has 14 residues. CDR1 LGHDT and CDR2 YNNKEL come from the germline V gene (reference sequence). This CDR3 is CASSQGRGNQPQHF. The CDR3 coding sequence is TGTGCCAGCAGCCAAGGGAGGGGAAATCAGCCCCAGCATTTT.

The rearrangement links TRBV7-9 to TRBJ2-2, with a possible D match to TRBD1 (6 bases). This CDR3 is 15 amino acids long. Germline V CDR1 and CDR2: SEHNR, FQNEAQ (reference sequence). V gave up 5 bases and J gave up 0 bases, with 10 bases separating them. The CDR3 loop reads CASSPRDTNTGELFF. DNA of the CDR3: TGTGCCAGCAGCCCGAGGGACACGAACACCGGGGAGCTGTTTTTT.

This clonotype was found many times. The genes are TRBV29-1 and TRBJ1-1; unclear D gene. V was trimmed by 3 bases and J by 7 bases, leaving 12 bases between them. Germline values: CDR1 SQVTM, CDR2 ANQGSEA. This CDR3 comprises 12 residues. CDR3 residues: CSVDLTGIEAFF. CDR3 DNA: TGCAGCGTTGATCTCACTGGGATTGAAGCTTTCTTT.

The V gene is TRBV19, the J gene TRBJ1-5; 11 nucleotides agree with TRBD1. Per germline, CDR1 LNHDA and CDR2 SQIVND (reference sequence). V gave up 6 bases and J gave up 4 bases; unmatched junction bases: 8. The CDR3 has 16 residues. CDR3 protein: CASSAEDRGLNQPQHF. For the CDR3, the DNA is TGTGCCAGTAGCGCGGAGGACAGGGGGCTAAATCAGCCCCAGCATTTT.

The sample holds a few counts of this clonotype. This sequence joins TRBV15 and TRBJ2-7; D might be TRBD2 (5 bases). V shed 1 base and J shed 5 bases, with 9 bases lying between them. CDR3 length equals 13 residues. The V gene's germline CDR1 is LNHNV and CDR2 YYDKDF (reference sequence). CDR3 DNA sequence: TGTGCCACCAGCAGAGCGGGATTCCACGAGCAGTACTTC. Its translation: CATSRAGFHEQYF.

This clonotype occurred many times. Here the CDR3 reads CASRTSGSPEQFF. CDR3 in DNA: TGTGCCAGTAGGACTAGCGGGAGCCCTGAGCAGTTCTTC. This chain connects TRBV19 to TRBJ2-1; 12 bases align to TRBD2. The CDR3 consists of 13 residues. Germline values: CDR1 LNHDA, CDR2 SQIVND (reference sequence). After removal of 6 bases from V and 9 bases from J, the junction contained 3 bases not matched to a gene.

The CDR3 DNA reads TGTGCCAGCAGCCAATCAACCACAGGGTGGGATGGCTACACCTTC. Encoded protein: CASSQSTTGWDGYTF. The gene calls are TRBV3-1 and TRBJ1-2; tentative D call: TRBD1 (6 bases). CDR1 LGHDT and CDR2 YNNKEL come from the germline V gene (reference sequence). The CDR3 is 15 amino acids. Trimming removed 2 bases at V and 6 bases at J, with 16 bases between. The variable domain in full, with the rest retrieved from reference TRBV3-1 and TRBJ1-2, is DTAVSQTPKYLVTQMGNDKSIKCEQNLGHDTMYWYKQDSKKFLKIMFSYNNKELIINETVPNRFSPKSPDKAHLNLHINSLELGDSAVYFCASSQSTTGWDGYTFGSGTRLTVV.

This clonotype was seen ten or more times. This chain joins TRBV7-2 and TRBJ2-5; 7 bases agree with TRBD2. The CDR3 extends over 14 amino acids. The germline gives CDR1 SGHTA, CDR2 FQGNSA. V lost 4 bases, J lost 7 bases, and 9 bases stayed unmatched. In DNA, the CDR3 is TGTGCCAGCAGCTGGGGGGGTGTCCCTCCGACCCAGTACTTC. It specifies CASSWGGVPPTQYF.

This clonotype was counted a few times. The chain couples TRBV5-8 to TRBJ1-2; D is possibly TRBD1 (5 bases). Trimming cost V 4 bases and J 3 bases, with 10 bases left between them. Germline CDR1 reads SGHTS; CDR2 reads YDEGEE. There are 13 residues in the CDR3. As DNA, the CDR3 is TGTGCCAGCAGCCACGGGACGGACTATGGCTACACCTTC. Encoded protein: CASSHGTDYGYTF. Supplemented by reference TRBV5-8 and TRBJ1-2, the full variable domain reads EAGVTQSPTHLIKTRGQQATLRCSPISGHTSVYWYQQALGLGLQFLLWYDEGEERNRGNFPPRFSGRQFPNYSSELNVNALELEDSALYLCASSHGTDYGYTFGSGTRLTVV.

The chain links TRBV20-1 to TRBJ2-1; possible D gene TRBD2, 6 bases. Germline V gene lookup returns CDR1 DFQATT and CDR2 SNEGSKA (reference sequence). The germline V and J ends were trimmed by 5 bases and 2 bases, with 10 bases remaining between them. This CDR3 contains 13 residues. The CDR3 DNA sequence: TGCAGTGCTGTGGGAGGCCCCTACAATGAGCAGTTCTTC. Translation gives CSAVGGPYNEQFF.

This clonotype was seen a few times. This chain links TRBV6-1 with TRBJ1-4; D remains unclear. CDR1 and CDR2 (germline): MNHNS, SASEGT. Trimming removed 6 bases at V and 2 bases at J, with 13 bases between. This CDR3 spans 15 amino acids. The CDR3 DNA reads as TGTGCCAGCAGCTCTAGGGCAGCCACTAATGAAAAACTGTTTTTT. Protein product: CASSSRAATNEKLFF.

This chain uses TRBV11-2 with TRBJ2-7; D is ambiguous. The CDR3 totals 14 residues. Between the trimmed V and J ends, which lost 5 bases and 3 bases, there was a span of 14 bases. Germline V gene data show CDR1 as SGHAT and CDR2 as FQNNGV. CDR3 nucleotide sequence: TGTGCCAGCAGCCTCGGCAACTGGGGCTACGAGCAGTACTTC. Protein sequence: CASSLGNWGYEQYF.

This clonotype has a handful of counts. This chain links TRBV4-1 with TRBJ1-1; 8 nucleotides match TRBD1. Germline assignment: CDR1 MGHRA and CDR2 YSYEKL. Unmatched junction bases numbered 4, after V lost 1 base and J lost 0 bases. The CDR3 totals 16 residues. This chain's CDR3 is CASSQVGQGLNTEAFF. For the CDR3, the DNA is TGCGCCAGCAGCCAAGTAGGACAGGGCTTGAACACTGAAGCTTTCTTT.

This clonotype was detected many times. V usage is TRBV7-2 and J usage is TRBJ2-5; 8 positions agree with TRBD2. Germline assignment: CDR1 SGHTA and CDR2 FQGNSA. The CDR3 is 15 residues long. Trimming took 4 bases from V and 0 from J; bases not matched to a gene: 4. CDR3 coding DNA: TGTGCCAGCAGCTACATAGCGGGGTACCAAGAGACCCAGTACTTC. Protein sequence: CASSYIAGYQETQYF.

This clonotype was seen ten or more times. J is TRBJ1-2 and V is TRBV12-3 or TRBV12-4; 9 bases map to TRBD1. This CDR3 has 14 amino acids. The V and J ends lost 5 bases and 5 bases, in that order; junction bases with no gene match: 6. In DNA, the CDR3 is TGTGCCAGCAGTCCCGCGGGACAGGGATATGGCTACACCTTC. Its translation is CASSPAGQGYGYTF.

This clonotype was seen at least ten times. The chain uses TRBV11-2 and TRBJ2-5; maybe TRBD2 (5 bases). This CDR3 has 16 residues. V was clipped by 5 bases and J by 0 bases, with 16 bases between them. CDR1 is SGHAT and CDR2 is FQNNGV in the germline V gene. CDR3: CASSPADVEDQETQYF. CDR3 in DNA: TGTGCCAGCAGCCCGGCCGACGTGGAGGACCAAGAGACCCAGTACTTC.